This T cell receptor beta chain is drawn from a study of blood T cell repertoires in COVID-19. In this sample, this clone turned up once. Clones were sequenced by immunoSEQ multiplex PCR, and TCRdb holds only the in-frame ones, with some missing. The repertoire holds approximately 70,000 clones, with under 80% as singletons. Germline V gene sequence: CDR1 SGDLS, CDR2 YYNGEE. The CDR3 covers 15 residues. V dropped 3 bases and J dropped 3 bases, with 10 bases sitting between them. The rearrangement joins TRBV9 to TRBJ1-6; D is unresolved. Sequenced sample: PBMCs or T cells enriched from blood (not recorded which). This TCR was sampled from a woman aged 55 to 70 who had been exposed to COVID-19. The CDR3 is CASSEMADYNSPLHF. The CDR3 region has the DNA TGTGCCAGCAGCGAAATGGCAGACTATAATTCACCCCTCCACTTT. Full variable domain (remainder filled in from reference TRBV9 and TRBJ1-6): DSGVTQTPKHLITATGQRVTLRCSPRSGDLSVYWYQQSLDQGLQFLIQYYNGEERAKGNILERFSAQQFPDLHSELNLSSLELGDSALYFCASSEMADYNSPLHFGNGTRLTVT.